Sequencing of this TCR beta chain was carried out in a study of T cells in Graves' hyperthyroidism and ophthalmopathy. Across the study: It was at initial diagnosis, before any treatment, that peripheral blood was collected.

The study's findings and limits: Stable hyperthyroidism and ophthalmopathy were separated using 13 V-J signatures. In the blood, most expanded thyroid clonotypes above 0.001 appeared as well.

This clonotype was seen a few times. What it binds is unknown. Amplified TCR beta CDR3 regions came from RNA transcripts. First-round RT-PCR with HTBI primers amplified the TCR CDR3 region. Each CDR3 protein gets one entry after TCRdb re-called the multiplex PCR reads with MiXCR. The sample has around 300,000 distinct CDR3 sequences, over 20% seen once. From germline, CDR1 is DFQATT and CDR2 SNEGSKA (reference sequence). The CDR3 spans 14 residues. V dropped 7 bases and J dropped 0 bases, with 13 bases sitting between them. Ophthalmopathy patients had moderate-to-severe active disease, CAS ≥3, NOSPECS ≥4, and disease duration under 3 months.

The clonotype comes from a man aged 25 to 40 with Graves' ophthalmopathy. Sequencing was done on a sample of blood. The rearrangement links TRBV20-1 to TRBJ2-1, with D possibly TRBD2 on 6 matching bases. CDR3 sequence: CSGAGQSSYNEQFF. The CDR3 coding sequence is TGCAGTGGAGCGGGTCAGAGCTCCTACAATGAGCAGTTCTTC.